This T cell receptor (beta chain) derives from a study of post-analysis software for immune sequencing data. Included in the TCR beta cDNA libraries were unique molecular identifiers. TCRdb called the PCR reads again in MiXCR, with one record for every CDR3 protein. This sample yields roughly 150,000 distinct CDR3 sequences, of which around 36% are seen a single time; 25% to 35% belongs to the top ten. This clonotype was counted only a few times. The trim removed 5 bases at V and 10 bases at J, leaving 8 bases unmatched. This CDR3 contains 14 residues. Per germline, CDR1 MDHEN and CDR2 SYDVKM. Sequencing was performed on blood, taken after autologous hematopoietic stem cell transplantation. The TCR comes from a girl aged 10-17 years with multiple sclerosis. The chain uses TRBV28 and TRBJ1-6, with 7 positions matching TRBD1. For the CDR3, the DNA is TGTGCCAGCAGTCGCGACAGGGAGCAATCACCCCTCCACTTT. Its translation: CASSRDREQSPLHF.